The sequence of this TCR beta chain was determined in a study of early T cells in non-severe SARS-CoV-2 infection. This CDR3 has 13 amino acids. V lost 3 bases and J lost 6, with 9 bases in between. TCRdb reprocessed the 5' RACE reads via MiXCR and lists one record per CDR3 protein. The repertoire consists of 35,000 to 45,000 distinct CDR3 sequences, with 9% to 15% occurring once and the leading ten covering roughly a sixth. This clonotype appeared a few times. The chain recombines TRBV12-3 or TRBV12-4 with TRBJ1-5; D unclear. Sequences were obtained from whole blood. The clonotype comes from an adult who was a healthcare worker with PCR-confirmed SARS-CoV-2 infection or an uninfected control (not recorded which). The DNA of the CDR3 is TGTGCCAGCAGTTTGGGAGGCGCTCAGCCCCAGCATTTT. Its translation: CASSLGGAQPQHF.